The 20 T cell receptor beta chains below all came from one sample that was sequenced in a study of CD8 T cells in Susac syndrome. Reverse transcription used about 0.45 to 1 ug RNA and random hexamers. TCRdb ran MiXCR on the immunoSEQ multiplex PCR reads and lists one entry per CDR3 protein. The table includes about 300,000 distinct CDR3 sequences, about 91% detected once. The sequencing sample was made of CD8+ T cells from PBMCs. The receptors were gathered from a human donor with multiple sclerosis.

The sample holds one count of this clonotype. A junction end diverges from the germline sequence, so it may reflect a read error. The chain employs TRBV27 and TRBJ2-5, with 7 bases lining up with TRBD2. CDR3 length equals 13 residues. CDR1 MNHEY and CDR2 SMNVEV come from the germline V gene (reference sequence). CDR3 sequence: CASSFPGGEAQYF. In nucleotides, the CDR3 is TGTGCCAGCAGTTTTCCGGGGGGAGAGGCCCAGTACTTC.

The J gene is TRBJ2-7, the V gene TRBV12-3 or TRBV12-4; D is unresolved. The V end was cut by 0 bases, the J end by 1 base, with 10 bases between. The CDR3 runs to 15 residues. CDR3 DNA: TGTGCCAGCAGTTTAGCGGCAGGCGATTCCTACGAGCAGTACTTC. This gives the protein CASSLAAGDSYEQYF.

V is TRBV2 and J is TRBJ1-1; no clear D. The germline V gene encodes CDR1 SNHLY and CDR2 FYNNEI. With 10 bases removed from V and 1 base from J, the gap between germline ends came to 13 bases. This CDR3 spans 13 amino acids. The CDR3 sequence is CAKRRRGNTEAFF. DNA for the CDR3: TGTGCCAAAAGGAGACGGGGGAACACTGAAGCTTTCTTT.

The gene calls are TRBV13 and TRBJ2-7, with D perhaps matching TRBD2 (6 bases). Trimming took 1 base from V and 2 from J, leaving 12 bases between them. The CDR3 spans 15 residues. Germline CDR1 reads PRHDT; CDR2 reads FYEKMQ (reference sequence). For the CDR3, the DNA is TGTGCCAGCAGCTTAGAAGCTGCGGGACCCTACGAGCAGTACTTC. Amino acid sequence: CASSLEAAGPYEQYF.

The CDR3 protein is CSVVGERWGYTF. Written as DNA, the CDR3 is TGCAGCGTTGTCGGGGAGCGCTGGGGCTACACCTTC. The chain carries TRBV29-1 and TRBJ1-2, with D unclear. The CDR3 is made up of 12 amino acids. Germline-derived CDR1 and CDR2 are SQVTM and ANQGSEA. The V gene lost 4 bases and the J gene lost 8 bases, with 14 bases spanning the gap.

V and J are TRBV19 and TRBJ2-1, with D tentatively TRBD1 or TRBD2 (6 bases each). The length of the CDR3 is 18 residues. The germline V and J ends were trimmed by 3 bases and 3 bases, with 21 bases remaining between them. Per germline, CDR1 LNHDA and CDR2 SQIVND (reference sequence). CDR3: CASSIGSDRGAVYNEQFF. CDR3 nucleotides: TGTGCCAGTAGTATTGGCAGTGATAGGGGGGCCGTCTACAATGAGCAGTTCTTC.

V and J are TRBV7-3 and TRBJ2-7, with D perhaps matching TRBD1 or TRBD2 (5 bases each). The CDR3 sequence is 15 residues long. Looked up from germline, CDR1 is SGHTA and CDR2 is FQGTGA. Deletions cut 5 bases from V and 6 bases from J, with 20 bases between. CDR3 sequence: CASSLAGTGLVEQYF. CDR3 bases: TGTGCCAGCAGCCTGGCCGGGACGGGCTTGGTCGAGCAGTACTTC. Full variable domain (outside the CDR3, taken from reference TRBV7-3 and TRBJ2-7): GAGVSQTPSNKVTEKGKYVELRCDPISGHTALYWYRQSLGQGPEFLIYFQGTGAADDSGLPNDRFFAVRPEGSVSTLKIQRTERGDSAVYLCASSLAGTGLVEQYFGPGTRLTVT.

The chain couples TRBV5-5 to TRBJ1-1; D is uncertain. The CDR3 is 14 residues long. Germline CDR1 reads SGHKS; CDR2 reads YYEKEE (reference sequence). V gave up 4 bases and J gave up 7 bases, with 17 bases separating them. The CDR3 here is CASSEDRINLEAFF. CDR3 bases: TGTGCCAGCAGCGAAGACCGTATCAACCTTGAAGCTTTCTTT. The full variable domain, in which reference TRBV5-5 and TRBJ1-1 provide the parts outside the CDR3, is DAGVTQSPTHLIKTRGQQVTLRCSPISGHKSVSWYQQVLGQGPQFIFQYYEKEERGRGNFPDRFSARQFPNYSSELNVNALLLGDSALYLCASSEDRINLEAFFGQGTRLTVV.

A few counts support this clonotype. This sequence joins TRBV19 and TRBJ2-1; no clear D. The germline gives CDR1 LNHDA, CDR2 SQIVND (reference sequence). CDR3 length equals 15 residues. Trimming stripped 5 bases from V and 0 bases from J, with 11 bases between. The CDR3 nucleotides read TGTGCCAGTAGTTTTCAGGAGAGCTCCTACAATGAGCAGTTCTTC. It is translated as CASSFQESSYNEQFF.

The chain recombines TRBV4-3 with TRBJ2-1; possibly TRBD1 or TRBD2 for D (5 bases each). This CDR3 is 16 amino acids long. CDR1 is LGHNA and CDR2 is YSLEER in the germline V gene. V lost 1 base to trimming and J lost 6 bases, with 16 bases between them. DNA of the CDR3: TGCGCCAGCAGCCAAGCGGTGGGGGATAGAGGCAATGAGCAGTTCTTC. Encoded protein: CASSQAVGDRGNEQFF.

The rearrangement joins TRBV20-1 to TRBJ2-4; D is perhaps TRBD1 or TRBD2 (7 bases each). V lost 2 bases and J lost 8, with 19 bases in between. Germline V gives CDR1 DFQATT, CDR2 SNEGSKA (reference sequence). The CDR3 runs to 15 residues. The CDR3 nucleotides are TGCAGTGCTAGACCGAGCAACAGGGGAGGGGACATTCAGTACTTC. Its protein is CSARPSNRGGDIQYF.

The chain is built from TRBV11-1 and TRBJ1-2; D not resolved. The CDR3 has 14 amino acids. CDR1 and CDR2 (germline): SGHAT, FQDESV (reference sequence). The V gene lost 4 bases and the J gene lost 1 base, with 10 bases spanning the gap. As DNA, the CDR3 is TGTGCCAGCAGCTCCCGGCCCTTTAACTATGGCTACACCTTC. This codes for CASSSRPFNYGYTF.

Note on this clonotype: Sequence at one end of the junction differs from germline and may be a read error. The rearrangement links TRBV20-1 to TRBJ2-7; TRBD1 might be the D (6 bases). Germline V gives CDR1 DFQATT, CDR2 SNEGSKA (reference sequence). This CDR3 is built from 15 residues. CDR3 sequence (DNA): TGCAGTGCTAGAGATTCGGACAGCCTAAACTACGGGCAGTACTTC. It encodes CSARDSDSLNYGQYF.

This sequence joins TRBV19 and TRBJ2-3; 7 bases fit TRBD2. The germline gives CDR1 LNHDA, CDR2 SQIVND (reference sequence). The CDR3 has 15 amino acids. Trimming cost V 7 bases and J 1 base; bases outside gene matches: 8. CDR3 region: CASNYAGVGTDTQYF. The CDR3 DNA reads as TGTGCCAGTAACTATGCGGGAGTCGGCACAGATACGCAGTATTTT. Looking up the rest from reference TRBV19 and TRBJ2-3 gives the full variable domain: DGGITQSPKYLFRKEGQNVTLSCEQNLNHDAMYWYRQDPGQGLRLIYYSQIVNDFQKGDIAEGYSVSREKKESFPLTVTSAQKNPTAFYLCASNYAGVGTDTQYFGPGTRLTVL.

The V gene is TRBV5-6, the J gene TRBJ1-5; 7 positions match TRBD1. The germline V gene has CDR1 SGHDT and CDR2 YYEEEE. The CDR3 extends over 15 amino acids. After removal of 2 bases from V and 6 bases from J, the junction contained 8 bases not matched to a gene. The CDR3: CASSFQTGSSQPQHF. The CDR3 nucleotides read TGTGCCAGCAGCTTTCAGACAGGGAGCTCTCAGCCCCAGCATTTT.

This rearrangement joins TRBV20-1 to TRBJ1-1; TRBD1 might be the D (6 bases). Per the germline V gene, CDR1 is DFQATT and CDR2 is SNEGSKA (reference sequence). The V and J ends lost 4 bases and 4 bases respectively, with 7 bases between them. CDR3 length equals 11 residues. The CDR3 is CSANRATEAFF. DNA of the CDR3: TGCAGTGCTAACAGGGCCACTGAAGCTTTCTTT.

This chain links TRBV20-1 with TRBJ2-7; 14 bases align to TRBD2. Per germline, CDR1 DFQATT and CDR2 SNEGSKA (reference sequence). Trimming took 1 base from V and 2 from J; bases not matched to a gene: 10. The CDR3 covers 18 residues. DNA of the CDR3: TGCAGTGCTAGAGGTATCAGGACTAGCGGGAGGAATCCCTACGAGCAGTACTTC. It yields the protein CSARGIRTSGRNPYEQYF.

This clonotype has a single count. The gene calls are TRBV28 and TRBJ1-1; 7 positions match TRBD1. Germline V lookup: CDR1 MDHEN, CDR2 SYDVKM. The CDR3 has 15 amino acids. V shed 2 bases and J 6 bases; nucleotides not matched to a gene: 9. CDR3 residues: CASSLSEGGAPEAFF. The CDR3 region has the DNA TGTGCCAGCAGTTTAAGTGAAGGGGGCGCTCCTGAAGCTTTCTTT.

The rearrangement joins TRBV6-5 to TRBJ2-5; no clear D. The ends were cut back, 6 bases at V and 5 bases at J, with 13 bases in the middle. From germline, CDR1 is MNHEY and CDR2 SVGAGI. There are 13 residues in the CDR3. The CDR3 region is CASRPPNWETQYF. CDR3 in DNA: TGTGCCAGCAGGCCACCCAATTGGGAGACCCAGTACTTC.

The chain employs TRBV25-1 and TRBJ2-1; D tentatively fits TRBD1 or TRBD2 (5 bases each). The length of the CDR3 is 17 residues. Trimming pared 1 base from V and 5 bases from J, leaving 18 bases between. Germline lookup yields CDR1 MGHDK and CDR2 SYGVNS. CDR3 DNA: TGTGCCAGCAGTGAATTCCACGGGACGCCATTCGACAATGAGCAGTTCTTC. Translating it yields CASSEFHGTPFDNEQFF.